This T cell receptor beta chain was recovered during a study of control samples from healthy donors and cancer patients. The germline V gene encodes CDR1 LNHNV and CDR2 YYDKDF (reference sequence). The CDR3 covers 13 residues. With 0 bases removed from V and 5 bases from J, the gap between germline ends came to 7 bases. Libraries were prepared by immunoSEQ multiplex PCR; TCRdb keeps only in-frame clonotypes and omits some of them. The sample shows tens of thousands of clones, less than 85% of them seen only once. The source material was blood. V and J are TRBV15 and TRBJ2-5; D unresolved. The receptor comes from a man in his fifties or sixties in good health. CDR3: CATSRDQGETQYF. In nucleotides, the CDR3 is TGTGCCACCAGCAGAGACCAAGGGGAGACCCAGTACTTC.